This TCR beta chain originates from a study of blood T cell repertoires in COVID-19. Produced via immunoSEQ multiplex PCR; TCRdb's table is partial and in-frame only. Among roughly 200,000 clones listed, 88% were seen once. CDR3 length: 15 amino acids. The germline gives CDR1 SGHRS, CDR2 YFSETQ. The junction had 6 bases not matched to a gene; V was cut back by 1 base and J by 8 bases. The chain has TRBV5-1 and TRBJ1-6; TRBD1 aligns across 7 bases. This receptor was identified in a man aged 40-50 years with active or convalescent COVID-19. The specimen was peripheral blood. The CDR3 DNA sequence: TGCGCCAGCAGCTTGAATCACCAGGGGGATTCACCCCTCCACTTT. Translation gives CASSLNHQGDSPLHF. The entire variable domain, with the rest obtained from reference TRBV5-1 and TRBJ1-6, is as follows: KAGVTQTPRYLIKTRGQQVTLSCSPISGHRSVSWYQQTPGQGLQFLFEYFSETQRNKGNFPGRFSGRQFSNSRSEMNVSTLELGDSALYLCASSLNHQGDSPLHFGNGTRLTVT.